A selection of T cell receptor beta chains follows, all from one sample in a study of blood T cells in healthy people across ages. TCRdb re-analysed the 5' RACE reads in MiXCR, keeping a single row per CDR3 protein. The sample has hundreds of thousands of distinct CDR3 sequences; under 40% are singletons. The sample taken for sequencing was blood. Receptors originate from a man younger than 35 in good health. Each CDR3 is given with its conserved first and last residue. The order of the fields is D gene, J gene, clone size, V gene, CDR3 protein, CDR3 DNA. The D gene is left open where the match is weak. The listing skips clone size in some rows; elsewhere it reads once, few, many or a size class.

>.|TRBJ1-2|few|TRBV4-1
CASSHIGRQAHGYTF
TGCGCCAGCAGCCACATTGGTCGCCAGGCGCATGGCTACACCTTC
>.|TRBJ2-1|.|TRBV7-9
CASSPTQGAPYNEQFF
TGTGCCAGCAGCCCCACCCAGGGAGCCCCCTACAATGAGCAGTTCTTC
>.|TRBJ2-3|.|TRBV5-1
CASSPVGQGGTDTQYF
TGCGCCAGCTCCCCAGTCGGGCAGGGCGGGACAGATACGCAGTATTTT
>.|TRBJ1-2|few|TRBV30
CAWTYGLGDGYTF
TGTGCCTGGACTTACGGGTTAGGGGATGGCTACACCTTC
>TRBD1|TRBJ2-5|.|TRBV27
CASSSQGFGETQYF
TGTGCCAGCAGTTCACAGGGGTTCGGAGAGACCCAGTACTTC
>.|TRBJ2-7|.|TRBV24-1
CATSDSISTGPGEYEQYF
TGTGCCACCAGTGATTCCATATCAACTGGACCGGGGGAGTACGAGCAGTACTTC
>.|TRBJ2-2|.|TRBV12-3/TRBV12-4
CASSVGGLGELFF
TGTGCCAGCAGTGTCGGAGGGTTAGGGGAGCTGTTTTTT
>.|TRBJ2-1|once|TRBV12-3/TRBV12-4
CARRGTGHNEQFF
TGTGCCAGAAGAGGGACTGGCCACAATGAGCAGTTCTTC
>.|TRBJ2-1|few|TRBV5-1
CASNPGQGPYNEQFF
TGCGCCTCCAACCCGGGGCAGGGACCTTACAATGAGCAGTTCTTC
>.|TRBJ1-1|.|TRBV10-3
CAISEWTENTEAFF
TGTGCCATCAGTGAGTGGACAGAGAACACTGAAGCTTTCTTT
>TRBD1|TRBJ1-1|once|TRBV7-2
CASRRAGTGLEAFF
TGTGCCAGCAGGAGGGCGGGGACAGGCCTTGAAGCTTTCTTT
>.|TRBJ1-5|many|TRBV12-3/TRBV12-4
CASRPSIGPQHF
TGTGCCAGCAGGCCCTCAATCGGGCCCCAGCATTTT
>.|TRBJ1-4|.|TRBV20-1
CSAEGDPDEKLFF
TGCAGTGCCGAGGGGGACCCAGATGAAAAACTGTTTTTT
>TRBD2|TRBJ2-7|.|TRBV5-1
CASSSAGTSGGRSYEQYF
TGCGCCAGCAGCTCCGCCGGGACTAGCGGGGGCCGCTCCTACGAGCAGTACTTC
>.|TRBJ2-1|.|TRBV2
CASSYRVGYEQFF
TGTGCCAGCAGTTACAGGGTAGGCTACGAGCAGTTCTTC
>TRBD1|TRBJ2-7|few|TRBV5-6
CASRSRGPASYEQYF
TGTGCCAGCAGGTCCAGGGGGCCAGCATCCTACGAGCAGTACTTC
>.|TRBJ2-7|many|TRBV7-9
CASSLAGEYNEQYF
TGTGCCAGCAGCTTAGCGGGAGAATACAATGAGCAGTACTTC
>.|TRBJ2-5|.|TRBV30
CACDPQGKETQYF
TGTGCCTGTGACCCGCAGGGAAAAGAGACCCAGTACTTC
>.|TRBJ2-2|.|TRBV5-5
CASGLVLASNTGELFF
TGTGCCAGCGGCTTGGTGTTAGCGTCGAACACCGGGGAGCTGTTTTTT
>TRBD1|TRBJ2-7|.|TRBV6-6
CASSSGTVYEQYF
TGTGCCAGCAGTTCGGGGACAGTATACGAGCAGTACTTC
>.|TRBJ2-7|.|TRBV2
CASSGGRKTYEQYF
TGTGCCAGCAGTGGGGGGCGAAAGACCTACGAGCAGTACTTC
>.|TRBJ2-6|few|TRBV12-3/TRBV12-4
CASSFLRSGANVLTF
TGTGCCAGCAGTTTTCTCCGCTCTGGGGCCAACGTCCTGACTTTC